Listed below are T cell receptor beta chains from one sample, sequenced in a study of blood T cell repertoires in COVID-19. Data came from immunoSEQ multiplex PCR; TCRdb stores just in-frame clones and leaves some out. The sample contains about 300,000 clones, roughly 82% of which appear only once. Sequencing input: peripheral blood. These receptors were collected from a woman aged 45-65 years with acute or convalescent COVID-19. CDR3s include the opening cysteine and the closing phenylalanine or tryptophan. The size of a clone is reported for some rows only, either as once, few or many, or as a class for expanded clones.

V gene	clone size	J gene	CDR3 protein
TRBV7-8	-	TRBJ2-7	CASSLAQTLGGLSSYEQYF
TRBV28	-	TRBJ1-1	CASSLSGTEAFF
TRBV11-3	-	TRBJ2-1	CASSLRFGGSRNEQFF
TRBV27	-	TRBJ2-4	CASSLSRYQNIQYF
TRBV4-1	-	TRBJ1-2	CASSQDPSGWNYGYTF
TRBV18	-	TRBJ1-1	CASSLGQGGYTEAFF
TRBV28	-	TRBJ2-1	CASSFSRQGLDEQFF
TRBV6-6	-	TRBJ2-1	CASSQTDRATYNEQFF
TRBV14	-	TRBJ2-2	CASSQVAGGTGELFF
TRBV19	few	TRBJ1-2	CASISTNRPPSYGYTF
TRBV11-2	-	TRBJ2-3	CASSFRSSSGYTQYF
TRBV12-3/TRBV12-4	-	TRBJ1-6	CASSNRGPPLHF
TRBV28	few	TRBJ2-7	CASSSGGPYEQYF
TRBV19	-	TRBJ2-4	CASSMAVLAKNIQYF
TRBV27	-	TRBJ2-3	CASSFRGITDTQYF
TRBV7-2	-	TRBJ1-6	CASSLEGAESPLHF
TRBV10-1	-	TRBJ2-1	CASSELAVSSYNEQFF
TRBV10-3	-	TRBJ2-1	CAIRGDRGDNEQFF
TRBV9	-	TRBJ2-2	CASSPQAGTGELFF
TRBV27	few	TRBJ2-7	CASSFISGQGGYEQYF
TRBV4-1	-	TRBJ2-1	CASSQFLAGEQFF
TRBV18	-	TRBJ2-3	CASSLGTGTDTQYF
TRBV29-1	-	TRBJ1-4	CSVAGGWGEKLFF
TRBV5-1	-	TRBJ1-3	CASSPDSSGNTIYF
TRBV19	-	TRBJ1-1	CASSILGGSHTEAFF
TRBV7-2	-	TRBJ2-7	CASSFPSVIPPLPYF
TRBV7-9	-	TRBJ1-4	CASTLAPVGGNEKLFF
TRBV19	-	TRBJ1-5	CASRQYSNQPQHF
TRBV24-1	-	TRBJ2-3	CATSDLSGVGTDTQYF
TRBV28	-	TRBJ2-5	CASSLGTSEETQYF
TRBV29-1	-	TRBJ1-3	CSGTGTGAGNTIYF
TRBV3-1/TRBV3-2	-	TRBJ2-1	CASSQDPSGDEQFF
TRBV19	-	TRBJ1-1	CASSWLEDTEAFF
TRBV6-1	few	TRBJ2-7	CASSEAPGLGAGEQYF
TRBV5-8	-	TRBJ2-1	CASSRFIGTGGDEQFF
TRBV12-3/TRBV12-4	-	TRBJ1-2	CASRQTLLGYTF
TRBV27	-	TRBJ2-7	CASSFSGTSGASEQYF
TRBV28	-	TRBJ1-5	CASSTYRGRVYQPQHF
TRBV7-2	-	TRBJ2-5	CASSLRWTKLAGARETQYF
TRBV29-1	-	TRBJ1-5	CSVGEDQPQHF
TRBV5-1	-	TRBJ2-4	CASSSLTSSGDIQYF
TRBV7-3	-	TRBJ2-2	CASSQGGTGELFF
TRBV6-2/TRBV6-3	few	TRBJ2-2	CASSYGMAGHSSTGELFF
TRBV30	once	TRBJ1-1	CAWRPPDRAGTEAFF
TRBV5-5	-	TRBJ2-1	CASSLAAGGAEQFF